Shown below are 7 T cell receptor beta chains from a single sample sequenced in a study of T cells in localized non-small cell lung cancer. Assay: immunoSEQ multiplex PCR; the TCRdb copy retains only in-frame clones and omits some. Here the sample spans 30,000 or so clones, approximately 90% being singletons. This material consisted of peripheral blood, taken before any cancer treatment. These receptors were obtained from a female donor over 55 with stage III squamous cell lung carcinoma.

The chain recombines TRBV18 with TRBJ2-7, with 8 nucleotides matching TRBD2. Germline V CDR1 and CDR2: KGHSH, LQKENI. V lost 3 bases and J lost 2; bases outside the gene matches: 3. The CDR3 has 14 amino acids. In nucleotides, the CDR3 is TGTGCCAGCTCACCGAGCGGGGGCACCTACGAGCAGTACTTC. Translation: CASSPSGGTYEQYF.

The chain links TRBV28 to TRBJ2-3; 7 nucleotides match TRBD1. This CDR3 has 14 residues. The J segment lost 1 base and the V segment lost 4 bases, leaving 2 bases of the junction unmatched. CDR1 is MDHEN, CDR2 SYDVKM, per germline. CDR3 residues: CASSSGGGTDTQYF. In DNA, the CDR3 is TGTGCCAGCAGTTCAGGGGGAGGCACAGATACGCAGTATTTT.

This sequence joins TRBV7-9 and TRBJ2-7, with D hard to call. CDR1 is SEHNR, CDR2 FQNEAQ, per germline (reference sequence). There are 13 residues in the CDR3. V lost 0 bases and J 2 bases, leaving 5 bases between the germline ends. The CDR3 loop reads CASSLATTYEQYF. DNA of the CDR3: TGTGCCAGCAGCTTAGCCACAACCTACGAGCAGTACTTC.

This sequence joins TRBV19 and TRBJ2-7, with 12 bases identical to TRBD1. Germline-derived CDR1 and CDR2 are LNHDA and SQIVND (reference sequence). CDR3 size: 15 residues. V lost 2 bases to trimming and J lost 5 bases; unmatched junction nucleotides: 4. CDR3 in DNA: TGTGCCAGTAGTATATGGGGGACAGGGGGCAACGAGCAGTACTTC. Protein: CASSIWGTGGNEQYF.

V and J are TRBV4-3 and TRBJ2-7; 7 bases match TRBD1. Germline-derived CDR1 and CDR2 are LGHNA and YSLEER. V trimming: 1 base; J trimming: 2 bases; junction bases outside the gene matches: 5. This CDR3 region has 15 residues. As DNA, the CDR3 is TGCGCCAGCAGCCAAGGAACAGGGGCGCCCTACGAGCAGTACTTC. As protein: CASSQGTGAPYEQYF.

This clone was seen only a few times. As DNA, the CDR3 is TGTGCCAGCGGAGGGAAATATGGCTACACCTTC. This codes for CASGGKYGYTF. J is TRBJ1-2 and V is TRBV28; D call uncertain. CDR3 length equals 11 residues. The germline V gene has CDR1 MDHEN and CDR2 SYDVKM. The V gene lost 8 bases and the J gene lost 5 bases, with 9 bases spanning the gap.

The rearrangement joins TRBV19 to TRBJ1-5; weak D call: TRBD1 (6 bases). This CDR3 comprises 18 residues. Germline CDR1 is LNHDA and CDR2 is SQIVND (reference sequence). V shed 0 bases and J shed 0 bases, with 15 bases lying between them. The CDR3 DNA sequence: TGTGCCAGTAGTATAGATATTGTTGGGACACTTAGCAATCAGCCCCAGCATTTT. It specifies CASSIDIVGTLSNQPQHF. The variable domain in full, with the rest retrieved from reference TRBV19 and TRBJ1-5, is DGGITQSPKYLFRKEGQNVTLSCEQNLNHDAMYWYRQDPGQGLRLIYYSQIVNDFQKGDIAEGYSVSREKKESFPLTVTSAQKNPTAFYLCASSIDIVGTLSNQPQHFGDGTRLSIL.